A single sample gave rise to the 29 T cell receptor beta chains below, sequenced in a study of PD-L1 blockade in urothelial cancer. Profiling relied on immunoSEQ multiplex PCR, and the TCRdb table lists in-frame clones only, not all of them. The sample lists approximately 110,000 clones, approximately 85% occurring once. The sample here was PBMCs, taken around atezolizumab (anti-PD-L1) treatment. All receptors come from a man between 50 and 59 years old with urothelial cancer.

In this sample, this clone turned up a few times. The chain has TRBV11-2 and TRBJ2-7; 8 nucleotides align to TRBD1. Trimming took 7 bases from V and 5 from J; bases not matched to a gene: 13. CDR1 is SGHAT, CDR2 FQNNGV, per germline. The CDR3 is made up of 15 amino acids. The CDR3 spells CASTRRGQGADEQYF. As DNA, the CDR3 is TGTGCCAGCACCAGAAGGGGGCAGGGGGCGGACGAGCAGTACTTC.

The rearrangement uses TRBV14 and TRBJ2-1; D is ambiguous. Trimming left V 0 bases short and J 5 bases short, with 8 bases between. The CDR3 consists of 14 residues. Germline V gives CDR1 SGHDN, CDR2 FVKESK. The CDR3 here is CASSQDHSHNEQFF. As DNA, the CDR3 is TGTGCCAGCAGCCAAGATCATAGCCACAATGAGCAGTTCTTC.

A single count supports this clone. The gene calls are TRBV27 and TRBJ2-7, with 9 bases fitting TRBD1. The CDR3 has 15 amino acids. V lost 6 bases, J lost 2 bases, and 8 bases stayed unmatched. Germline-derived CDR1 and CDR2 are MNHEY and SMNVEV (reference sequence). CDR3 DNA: TGTGCCAGCAGCAGCTGGACAGGGGAGACCTACGAGCAGTACTTC. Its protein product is CASSSWTGETYEQYF.

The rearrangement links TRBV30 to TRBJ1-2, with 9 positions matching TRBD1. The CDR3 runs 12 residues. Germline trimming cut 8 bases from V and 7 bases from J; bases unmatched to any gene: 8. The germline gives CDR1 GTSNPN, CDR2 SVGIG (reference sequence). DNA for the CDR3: TGTGCCGGGGGACAGGGATTTGTTGGCTACACCTTC. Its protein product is CAGGQGFVGYTF.

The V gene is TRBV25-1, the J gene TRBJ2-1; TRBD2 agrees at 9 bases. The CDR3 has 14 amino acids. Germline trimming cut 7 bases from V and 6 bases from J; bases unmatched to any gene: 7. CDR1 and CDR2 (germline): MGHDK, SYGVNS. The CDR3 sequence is CASKSTSGINEQFF. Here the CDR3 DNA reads TGTGCCAGCAAGTCGACTAGCGGTATCAATGAGCAGTTCTTC.

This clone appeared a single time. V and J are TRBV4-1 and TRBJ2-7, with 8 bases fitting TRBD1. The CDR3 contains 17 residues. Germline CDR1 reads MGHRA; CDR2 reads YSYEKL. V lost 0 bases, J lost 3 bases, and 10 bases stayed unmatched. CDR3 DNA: TGCGCCAGCAGCCAAGATCGGACAGGGATGAATTACTACGAGCAGTACTTC. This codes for CASSQDRTGMNYYEQYF.

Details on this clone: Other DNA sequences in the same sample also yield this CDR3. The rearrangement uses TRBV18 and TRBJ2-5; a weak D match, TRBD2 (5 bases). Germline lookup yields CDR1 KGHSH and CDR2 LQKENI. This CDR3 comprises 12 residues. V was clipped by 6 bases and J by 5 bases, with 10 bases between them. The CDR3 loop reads CASSPGGETQYF. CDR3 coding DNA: TGTGCCAGCTCCCCCGGAGGCGAGACCCAGTACTTC. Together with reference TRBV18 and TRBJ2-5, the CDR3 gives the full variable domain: NAGVMQNPRHLVRRRGQEARLRCSPMKGHSHVYWYRQLPEEGLKFMVYLQKENIIDESGMPKERFSAEFPKEGPSILRIQQVVRGDSAAYFCASSPGGETQYFGPGTRLLVL.

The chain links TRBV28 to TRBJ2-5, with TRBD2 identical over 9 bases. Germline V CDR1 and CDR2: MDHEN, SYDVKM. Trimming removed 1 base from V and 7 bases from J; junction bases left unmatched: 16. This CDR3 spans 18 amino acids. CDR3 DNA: TGTGCCAGCAGTTTATCGATCGCACTAGCGGGTCCACTGGGGACCCAGTACTTC. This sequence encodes CASSLSIALAGPLGTQYF. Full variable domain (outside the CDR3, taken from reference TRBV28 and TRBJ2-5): DVKVTQSSRYLVKRTGEKVFLECVQDMDHENMFWYRQDPGLGLRLIYFSYDVKMKEKGDIPEGYSVSREKKERFSLILESASTNQTSMYLCASSLSIALAGPLGTQYFGPGTRLLVL.

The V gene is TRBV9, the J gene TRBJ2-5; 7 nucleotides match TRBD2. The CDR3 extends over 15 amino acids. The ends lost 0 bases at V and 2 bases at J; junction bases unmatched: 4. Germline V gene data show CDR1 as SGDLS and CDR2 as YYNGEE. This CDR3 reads CASSVGPGGQETQYF. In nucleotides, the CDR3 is TGTGCCAGCAGCGTAGGCCCGGGAGGACAAGAGACCCAGTACTTC.

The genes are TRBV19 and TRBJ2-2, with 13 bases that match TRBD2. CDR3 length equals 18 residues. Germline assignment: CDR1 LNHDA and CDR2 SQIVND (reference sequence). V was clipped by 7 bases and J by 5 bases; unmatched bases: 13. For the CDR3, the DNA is TGTGCCAGTATGGCCGGGTGGACTAGCGGGAGTAGGACCGGGGAGCTGTTTTTT. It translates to CASMAGWTSGSRTGELFF.

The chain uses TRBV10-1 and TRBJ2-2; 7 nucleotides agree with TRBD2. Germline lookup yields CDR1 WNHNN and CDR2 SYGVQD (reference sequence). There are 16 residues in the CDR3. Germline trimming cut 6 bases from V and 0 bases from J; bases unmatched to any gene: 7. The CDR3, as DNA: TGCGCCAGCAGCTGGGGGGGAGGGGCGAACACCGGGGAGCTGTTTTTT. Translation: CASSWGGGANTGELFF.

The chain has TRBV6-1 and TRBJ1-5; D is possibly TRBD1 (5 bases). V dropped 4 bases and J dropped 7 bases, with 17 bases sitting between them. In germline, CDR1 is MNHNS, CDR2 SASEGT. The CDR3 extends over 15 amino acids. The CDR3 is CASSGVGQTPQPQHF. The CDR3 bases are TGTGCCAGCAGTGGGGTAGGACAAACTCCCCAGCCCCAGCATTTT.

CDR3 loop: CASRLGTTVAGELFF. The CDR3 DNA follows: TGTGCCAGCAGGCTCGGGACTACTGTGGCCGGGGAGCTGTTTTTT. This chain uses TRBV27 with TRBJ2-2; 7 bases fit TRBD2. Per germline, CDR1 MNHEY and CDR2 SMNVEV (reference sequence). J gave up 6 bases and V 6 bases, and 10 bases lay outside the gene matches. This CDR3 has 15 amino acids.

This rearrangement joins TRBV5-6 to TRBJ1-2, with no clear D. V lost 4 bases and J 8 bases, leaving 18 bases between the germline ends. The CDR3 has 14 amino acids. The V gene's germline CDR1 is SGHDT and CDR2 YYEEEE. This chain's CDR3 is CASSNGGVSKGYTF. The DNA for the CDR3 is TGTGCCAGCAGCAATGGCGGGGTCTCGAAGGGCTACACCTTC.

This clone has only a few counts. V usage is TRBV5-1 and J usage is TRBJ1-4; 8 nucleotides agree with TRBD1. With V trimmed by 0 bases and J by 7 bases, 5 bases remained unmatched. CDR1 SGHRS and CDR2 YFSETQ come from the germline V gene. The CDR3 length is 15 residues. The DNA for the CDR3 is TGCGCCAGCAGCTTGGTGGGACAGGCGGGTGAAAAACTGTTTTTT. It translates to CASSLVGQAGEKLFF.

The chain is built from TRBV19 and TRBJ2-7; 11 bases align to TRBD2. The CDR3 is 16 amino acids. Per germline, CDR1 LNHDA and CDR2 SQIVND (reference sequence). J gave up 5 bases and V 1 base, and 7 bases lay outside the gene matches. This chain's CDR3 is CASSIARLAGMNEQYF. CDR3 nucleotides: TGTGCCAGTAGTATAGCCAGACTAGCGGGAATGAACGAGCAGTACTTC.

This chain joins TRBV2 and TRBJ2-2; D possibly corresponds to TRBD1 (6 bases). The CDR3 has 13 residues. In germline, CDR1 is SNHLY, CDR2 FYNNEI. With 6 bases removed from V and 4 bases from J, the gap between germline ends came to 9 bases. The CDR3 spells CASSGTTTGELFF. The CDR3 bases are TGTGCCAGCAGCGGGACAACCACCGGGGAGCTGTTTTTT.

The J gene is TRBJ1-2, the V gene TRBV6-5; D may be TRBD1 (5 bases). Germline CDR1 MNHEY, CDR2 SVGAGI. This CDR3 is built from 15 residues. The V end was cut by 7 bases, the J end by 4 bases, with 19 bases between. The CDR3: CASTKVRGDGYGYTF. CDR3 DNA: TGTGCCAGCACTAAGGTCCGGGGGGACGGCTATGGCTACACCTTC.

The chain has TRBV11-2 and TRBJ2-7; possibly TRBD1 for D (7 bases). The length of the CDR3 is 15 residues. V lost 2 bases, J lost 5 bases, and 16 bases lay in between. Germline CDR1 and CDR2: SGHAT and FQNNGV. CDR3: CASSLYQGGIDEQYF. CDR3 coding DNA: TGTGCCAGCAGCTTATACCAGGGGGGAATAGACGAGCAGTACTTC.

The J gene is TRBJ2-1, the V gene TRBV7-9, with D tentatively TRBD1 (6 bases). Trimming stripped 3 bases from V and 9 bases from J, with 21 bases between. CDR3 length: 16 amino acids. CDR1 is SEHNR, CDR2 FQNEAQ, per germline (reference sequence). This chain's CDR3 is CASSLDSWGTVGEQFF. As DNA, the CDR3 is TGTGCCAGCAGCTTGGACAGTTGGGGGACCGTAGGTGAGCAGTTCTTC. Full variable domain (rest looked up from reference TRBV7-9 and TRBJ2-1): DTGVSQNPRHKITKRGQNVTFRCDPISEHNRLYWYRQTLGQGPEFLTYFQNEAQLEKSRLLSDRFSAERPKGSFSTLEIQRTEQGDSAMYLCASSLDSWGTVGEQFFGPGTRLTVL.

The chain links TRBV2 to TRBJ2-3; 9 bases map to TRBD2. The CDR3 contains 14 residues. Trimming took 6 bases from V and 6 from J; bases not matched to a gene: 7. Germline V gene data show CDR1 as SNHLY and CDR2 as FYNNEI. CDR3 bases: TGTGCCAGCAGGCTGGCGGGAGGGCCGGATACGCAGTATTTT. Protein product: CASRLAGGPDTQYF.

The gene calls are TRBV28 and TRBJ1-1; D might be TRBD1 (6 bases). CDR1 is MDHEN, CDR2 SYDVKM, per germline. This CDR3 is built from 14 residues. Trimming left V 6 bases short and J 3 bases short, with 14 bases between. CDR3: CASRPTGYYTEAFF. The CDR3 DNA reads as TGTGCCAGCAGACCCACAGGGTATTACACTGAAGCTTTCTTT.

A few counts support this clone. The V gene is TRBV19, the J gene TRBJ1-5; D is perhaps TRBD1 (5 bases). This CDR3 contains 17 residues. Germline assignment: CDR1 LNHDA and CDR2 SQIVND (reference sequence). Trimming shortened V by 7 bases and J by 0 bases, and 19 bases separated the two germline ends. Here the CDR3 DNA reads TGTGCCAGTAAAGGGGATTTCGGGGGGTATAGCAATCAGCCCCAGCATTTT. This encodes CASKGDFGGYSNQPQHF.

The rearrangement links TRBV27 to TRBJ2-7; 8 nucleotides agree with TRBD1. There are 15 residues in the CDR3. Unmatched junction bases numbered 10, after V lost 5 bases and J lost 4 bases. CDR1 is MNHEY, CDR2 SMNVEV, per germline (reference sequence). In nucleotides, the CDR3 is TGTGCCAGCAGTCCCCCGGGACAGGAATTATACGAGCAGTACTTC. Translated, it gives CASSPPGQELYEQYF.

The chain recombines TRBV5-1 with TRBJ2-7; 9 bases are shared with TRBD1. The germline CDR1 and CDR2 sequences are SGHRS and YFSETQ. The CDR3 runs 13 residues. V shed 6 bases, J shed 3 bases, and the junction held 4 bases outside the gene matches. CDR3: CASNQGQGYEQYF. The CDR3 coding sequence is TGCGCCAGCAACCAGGGACAGGGCTACGAGCAGTACTTC.

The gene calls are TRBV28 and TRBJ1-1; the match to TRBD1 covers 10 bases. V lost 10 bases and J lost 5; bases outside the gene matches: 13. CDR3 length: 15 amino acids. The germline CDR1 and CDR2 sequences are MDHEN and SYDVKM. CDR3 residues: CANFPGQGFCTEAFF. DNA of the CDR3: TGTGCCAATTTTCCGGGACAGGGGTTTTGTACTGAAGCTTTCTTT.

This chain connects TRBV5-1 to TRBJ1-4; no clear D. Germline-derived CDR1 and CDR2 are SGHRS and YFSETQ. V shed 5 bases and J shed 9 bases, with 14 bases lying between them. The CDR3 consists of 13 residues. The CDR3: CASRVGLAQKLFF. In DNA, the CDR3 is TGCGCCAGCAGAGTAGGACTGGCTCAAAAACTGTTTTTT.

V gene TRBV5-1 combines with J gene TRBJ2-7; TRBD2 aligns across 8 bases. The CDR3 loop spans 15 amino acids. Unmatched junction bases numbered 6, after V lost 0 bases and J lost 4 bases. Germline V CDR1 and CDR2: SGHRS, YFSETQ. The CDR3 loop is CASSLVSGSGYEQYF. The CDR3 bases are TGCGCCAGCAGCTTGGTAAGCGGGAGTGGTTACGAGCAGTACTTC.

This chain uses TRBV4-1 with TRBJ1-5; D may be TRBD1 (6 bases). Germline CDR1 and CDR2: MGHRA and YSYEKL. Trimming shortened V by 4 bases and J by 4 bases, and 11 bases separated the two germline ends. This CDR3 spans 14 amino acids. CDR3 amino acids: CASSRGGGNQPQHF. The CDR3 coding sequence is TGCGCCAGCAGCCGAGGGGGGGGGAATCAGCCCCAGCATTTT.